Listed here is a single TCR beta chain. Its specific antigen is unknown. One base away there is no much larger clone; base qualities are not given. The sample's treatment or condition label is to be understood as: in vitro stimulation with specific CMV peptide epitopes to enrich CMV-specific T cells. Sequencing took place on an Illumina HiSeq 1500. TCRdb redid the processing of the public reads, applying fastp at Q25 and MiXCR, and retained in-frame beta chains. Duplicate CDR3 protein sequences are folded into a single record with the most common DNA and genes. The sample table records 550,000 to 700,000 distinct CDR3 sequences; 40% of these occur just once. Together, the top ten hold 48% of the sample. The sample is drawn from a study of T cell repertoires in cytomegalovirus infection (dated by TCRdb to between 2018 and 2020). For the study in its entirety: Peptide stimulations targeted recently identified HLA-C-restricted CMV epitopes, whose presentation resists viral immunomodulation, together with well-studied HLA-B-restricted epitopes. Donor HLA type was relevant to the analysis, because carriage of CMV infection together with the matching HLA type was indicated by public TCR beta signatures.

Broader findings and caveats from the paper: The ex vivo response was dominated by HLA-C-restricted CMV-specific TCR beta clonotypes, and the single most frequent clonotype in two of eight donors was supplied by these HLA-C-restricted clonotypes. In both this cohort and an independent roughly 350-donor cohort, the cumulative frequency of public TCR beta family members distinguished carriers of CMV infection plus the relevant HLA type.

For CDR1 and CDR2, the germline V gene (reference sequence) lists LNHDA and SQIVND. Reading from cysteine to phenylalanine, the CDR3 counts 18 amino acids. Of the read, only the CDR3 DNA is kept; its 54 bases are in frame from base 1. Trimming takes 5 bases from V and 0 bases from J, and the germline ends sit 20 bases apart. The receptor chain draws on TRBV19 and TRBJ1-5, and TRBD1 may be the D gene, going by 6 matching bases. This receptor was identified in a human donor in good health (CMV status not recorded). Some clones in this sample may be carry-over from other donors' samples. The source was cultured PBMCs, collected from culture after CMV antigen stimulation. The CDR3 amino acid sequence is: CASSRSRQVPYSNQPQHF. The sequenced DNA is TGTGCCAGTAGTCGCTCGAGACAGGTGCCTTATAGCAATCAGCCCCAGCATTTT. Reference TRBV19 and TRBJ1-5 genes cover what lies past the CDR3, so the full variable domain is DGGITQSPKYLFRKEGQNVTLSCEQNLNHDAMYWYRQDPGQGLRLIYYSQIVNDFQKGDIAEGYSVSREKKESFPLTVTSAQKNPTAFYLCASSRSRQVPYSNQPQHFGDGTRLSIL.